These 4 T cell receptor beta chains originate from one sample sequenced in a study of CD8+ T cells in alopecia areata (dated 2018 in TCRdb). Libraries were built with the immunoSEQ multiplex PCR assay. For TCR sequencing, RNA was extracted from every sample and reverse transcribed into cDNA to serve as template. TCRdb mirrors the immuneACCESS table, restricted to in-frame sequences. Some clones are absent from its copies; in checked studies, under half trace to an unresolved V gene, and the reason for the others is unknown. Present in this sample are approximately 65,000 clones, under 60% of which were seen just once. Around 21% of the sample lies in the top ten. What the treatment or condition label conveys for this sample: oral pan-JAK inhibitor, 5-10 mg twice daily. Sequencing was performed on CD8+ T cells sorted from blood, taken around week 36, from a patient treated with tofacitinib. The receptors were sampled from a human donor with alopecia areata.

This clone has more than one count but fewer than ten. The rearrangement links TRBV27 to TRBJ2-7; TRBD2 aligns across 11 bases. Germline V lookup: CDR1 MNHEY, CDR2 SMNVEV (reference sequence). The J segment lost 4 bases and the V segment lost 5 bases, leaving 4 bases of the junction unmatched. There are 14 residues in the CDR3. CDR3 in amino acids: CASSPGLAGYEQYF. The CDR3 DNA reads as TGTGCCAGCAGTCCCGGACTAGCGGGTTACGAGCAGTACTTC.

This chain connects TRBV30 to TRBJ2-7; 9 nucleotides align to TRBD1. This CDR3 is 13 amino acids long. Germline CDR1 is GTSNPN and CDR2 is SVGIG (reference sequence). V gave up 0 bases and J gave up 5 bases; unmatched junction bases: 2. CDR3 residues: CAWSVGTGHEQYF. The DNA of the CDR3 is TGTGCCTGGAGTGTAGGGACAGGGCACGAGCAGTACTTC.

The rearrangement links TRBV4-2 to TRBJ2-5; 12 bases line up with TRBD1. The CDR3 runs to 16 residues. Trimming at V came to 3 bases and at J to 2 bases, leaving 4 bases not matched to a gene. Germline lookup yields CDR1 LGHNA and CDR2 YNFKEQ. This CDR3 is CASSHRDRGLQETQYF. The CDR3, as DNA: TGTGCCAGCAGCCACAGGGACAGGGGGCTACAAGAGACCCAGTACTTC.

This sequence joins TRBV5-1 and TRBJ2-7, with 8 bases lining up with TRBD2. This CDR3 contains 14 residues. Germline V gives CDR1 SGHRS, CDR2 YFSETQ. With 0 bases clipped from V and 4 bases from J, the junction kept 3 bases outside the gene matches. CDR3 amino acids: CASSLEASGYEQYF. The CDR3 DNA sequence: TGCGCCAGCAGCTTGGAGGCTAGCGGGTACGAGCAGTACTTC.